Listed below are T cell receptor beta chains from one sample, sequenced in a study of neurological immune-mediated disorders. Via MiXCR, TCRdb re-called the 5' RACE reads, giving one row per CDR3 protein. This sample has approximately 48,000 distinct CDR3 sequences, with roughly 3.2% found just once. Material: PBMCs. Receptors originate from a woman in her forties or fifties with multiple sclerosis. Both conserved end residues are part of each CDR3. D genes are given only for firm matches. Some rows have no size entry. The others give once, few or many, or a class for an expanded clone.

J | V | size | D | CDR3 | DNA
TRBJ2-3 | TRBV29-1 | many | - | CSVLSPVGDTQYF | TGCAGCGTGCTCAGTCCGGTAGGGGATACGCAGTATTTT
TRBJ2-7 | TRBV7-2 | many | TRBD1 | CASSRNVPGQGYEQYF | TGTGCCAGCAGCCGAAACGTTCCGGGACAGGGCTACGAGCAGTACTTC
TRBJ1-1 | TRBV5-1 | many | - | CASSFRGPNTEAFF | TGCGCCAGCAGCTTTAGGGGACCGAACACTGAAGCTTTCTTT
TRBJ1-6 | TRBV20-1 | many | TRBD1 | CSAQPGQYNSPLHF | TGCAGTGCTCAACCGGGACAGTATAATTCACCCCTCCACTTT
TRBJ1-1 | TRBV5-1 | many | TRBD1 | CASSLGDSGPTNTEAFF | TGCGCCAGCAGCTTGGGGGACAGCGGACCTACGAACACTGAAGCTTTCTTT
TRBJ1-6 | TRBV7-2 | many | - | CASSLFDRTNSPLHF | TGTGCCAGCAGCTTATTCGACAGAACTAATTCACCCCTCCACTTT
TRBJ2-5 | TRBV5-1 | many | - | CASSLAPLETQYF | TGCGCCAGCAGCTTGGCCCCGCTCGAGACCCAGTACTTC
TRBJ2-5 | TRBV7-6 | - | - | CASSLGERETQYF | TGTGCCAGCAGCTTGGGGGAACGGGAGACCCAGTACTTC
TRBJ2-1 | TRBV7-2 | many | TRBD2 | CASTETAGGHHEQFF | TGTGCCAGCACCGAAACAGCGGGGGGGCATCATGAGCAGTTCTTC
TRBJ2-3 | TRBV11-2 | many | - | CASSLVATDTQYF | TGTGCCAGCAGCTTAGTGGCCACAGATACGCAGTATTTT
TRBJ2-3 | TRBV10-3 | many | TRBD1 | CAISETKGTVLITDTQYF | TGTGCCATCAGTGAGACCAAGGGGACAGTCCTAATCACGGATACGCAGTATTTT
TRBJ1-2 | TRBV5-1 | many | - | CASSFRGAGNYGYTF | TGCGCCAGCAGCTTTCGAGGGGCGGGAAACTATGGCTACACCTTC
TRBJ2-1 | TRBV28 | few | TRBD2 | CASPSGNAYNEQFF | TGTGCCAGCCCTAGCGGGAATGCCTACAATGAGCAGTTCTTC
TRBJ2-5 | TRBV5-1 | many | TRBD1 | CASSPWTGQETQYF | TGCGCCAGCAGCCCCTGGACAGGTCAAGAGACCCAGTACTTC
TRBJ1-2 | TRBV18 | many | - | CASSIRDGSDYGYTF | TGTGCCAGCTCAATTCGGGACGGCTCAGACTATGGCTACACCTTC
TRBJ2-7 | TRBV20-1 | many | - | CSARDKIRVMGYYEQYF | TGCAGTGCTAGAGATAAAATCAGGGTTATGGGATACTACGAGCAGTACTTC
TRBJ2-5 | TRBV7-9 | many | TRBD1 | CASSLGRWDRQETQYF | TGTGCCAGCAGCTTAGGACGATGGGACAGACAAGAGACCCAGTACTTC
TRBJ1-2 | TRBV20-1 | many | - | CSGVRDYGYTF | TGCAGTGGAGTCCGGGACTATGGCTACACCTTC
TRBJ1-1 | TRBV20-1 | many | TRBD1 | CSAPLTTGDVMNTEAFF | TGCAGTGCTCCTCTAACCACAGGGGATGTGATGAACACTGAAGCTTTCTTT
TRBJ1-6 | TRBV5-1 | many | - | CASSLSEGGNIPLHF | TGCGCCAGCAGCTTGAGTGAGGGGGGGAATATCCCCCTCCACTTT
TRBJ1-1 | TRBV5-1 | many | - | CASSLDRPTGGAFF | TGCGCCAGCAGCTTGGATAGGCCAACCGGTGGGGCTTTCTTT
TRBJ2-7 | TRBV12-3/TRBV12-4 | many | TRBD2 | CASRSTGGSYEQYF | TGTGCCAGCAGGAGCACCGGGGGGTCCTACGAGCAGTACTTC
TRBJ1-3 | TRBV6-1 | many | - | CASSEAGTLGNTIYF | TGTGCCAGCAGTGAAGCCGGGACGCTGGGAAACACCATATATTTT
TRBJ1-1 | TRBV6-1 | many | - | CASSSTAEAFF | TGTGCCAGCAGTAGCACAGCTGAAGCTTTCTTT
TRBJ1-3 | TRBV20-1 | many | - | CSATGSPGNTIYF | TGCAGTGCTACCGGGTCACCTGGGAACACCATATATTTT
TRBJ2-5 | TRBV20-1 | many | TRBD2 | CSARDTLAGVETQYF | TGCAGTGCTAGAGATACGCTAGCGGGAGTGGAGACCCAGTACTTC
TRBJ2-1 | TRBV5-1 | many | - | CASSPQGYNEQFF | TGCGCCAGCAGCCCGCAGGGATACAATGAGCAGTTCTTC
TRBJ2-5 | TRBV6-5 | many | TRBD2 | CASKVAGGETQYF | TGTGCCAGCAAGGTTGCGGGAGGGGAGACCCAGTACTTC
TRBJ1-2 | TRBV5-6 | many | TRBD1 | CASSSRQGGIYGYTF | TGTGCCAGCAGCTCGAGACAGGGGGGGATCTATGGCTACACCTTC
TRBJ2-3 | TRBV20-1 | many | TRBD2 | CSAQWRGGRDTQYF | TGCAGTGCCCAGTGGCGGGGGGGCAGAGATACGCAGTATTTT
TRBJ1-1 | TRBV27 | many | - | CASIPGGAHTEAFF | TGTGCCAGCATTCCGGGGGGGGCACACACTGAAGCTTTCTTT
TRBJ1-1 | TRBV29-1 | many | - | CSVESQAYNTEAFF | TGCAGCGTTGAGTCTCAGGCTTACAACACTGAAGCTTTCTTT
TRBJ2-7 | TRBV12-3/TRBV12-4 | many | - | CASSLEGRSSYEQYF | TGTGCCAGCAGTTTAGAGGGGCGAAGCTCCTACGAGCAGTACTTC